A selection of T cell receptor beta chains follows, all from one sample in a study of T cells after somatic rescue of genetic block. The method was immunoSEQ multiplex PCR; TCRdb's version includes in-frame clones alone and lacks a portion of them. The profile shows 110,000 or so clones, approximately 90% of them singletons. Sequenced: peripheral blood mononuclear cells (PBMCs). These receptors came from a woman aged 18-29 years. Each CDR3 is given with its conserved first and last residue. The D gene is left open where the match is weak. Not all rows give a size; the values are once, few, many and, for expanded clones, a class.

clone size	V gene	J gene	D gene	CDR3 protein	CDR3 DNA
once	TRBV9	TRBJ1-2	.	CASSVGGGSYGYTF	TGTGCCAGCAGCGTAGGTGGGGGGTCCTATGGCTACACCTTC
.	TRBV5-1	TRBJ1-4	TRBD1	CASSFFTGGEEKLFF	TGCGCCAGCAGCTTTTTCACAGGGGGCGAAGAAAAACTGTTTTTT
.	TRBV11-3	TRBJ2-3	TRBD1	CASSWGQGRVTDTQYF	TGTGCCAGCAGCTGGGGACAGGGAAGGGTCACAGATACGCAGTATTTT
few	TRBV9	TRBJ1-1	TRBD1	CASSDRGTEAFF	TGTGCCAGCAGTGACAGGGGAACTGAAGCTTTCTTT
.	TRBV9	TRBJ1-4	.	CASSVGQGGKLFF	TGTGCCAGCAGCGTAGGGCAAGGGGGAAAACTGTTTTTT
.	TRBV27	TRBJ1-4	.	CASSHRTTATNEKLFF	TGTGCCAGCAGCCACCGAACAACCGCAACTAATGAAAAACTGTTTTTT
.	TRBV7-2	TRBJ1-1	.	CASSLGLQGTEAFF	TGTGCCAGCAGCTTAGGATTACAGGGAACTGAAGCTTTCTTT
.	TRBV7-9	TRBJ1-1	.	CASSPLTVTEAFF	TGTGCCAGCAGCCCGCTGACTGTCACTGAAGCTTTCTTT
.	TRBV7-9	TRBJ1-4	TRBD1	CASRGTGSSEKLFF	TGTGCCAGCAGGGGGACAGGGAGTTCGGAAAAACTGTTTTTT
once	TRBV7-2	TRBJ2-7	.	CASSLIVSYEQYF	TGTGCCAGCAGCTTAATAGTCTCCTACGAGCAGTACTTC
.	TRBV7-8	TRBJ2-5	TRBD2	CASSRATSGGLETQYF	TGTGCCAGCAGCCGCGCGACTAGCGGGGGATTGGAGACCCAGTACTTC
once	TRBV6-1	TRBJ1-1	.	CASSEIPGVGGTEAFF	TGTGCCAGCAGTGAAATCCCAGGGGTCGGGGGCACTGAAGCTTTCTTT
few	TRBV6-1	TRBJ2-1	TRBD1	CASSDRGQGRPFF	TGTGCCAGCAGTGATAGGGGACAGGGTCGTCCGTTCTTC
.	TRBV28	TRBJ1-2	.	CASSTTSRDVGYTF	TGTGCCAGCAGCACGACTTCCAGGGACGTCGGCTACACCTTC
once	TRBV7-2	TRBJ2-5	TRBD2	CASRKTSGDLETQYF	TGTGCCAGCAGGAAAACTAGCGGGGACTTGGAGACCCAGTACTTC
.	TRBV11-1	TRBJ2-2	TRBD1	CASSPTGVYTGELFF	TGTGCCAGCAGCCCGACAGGGGTATACACCGGGGAGCTGTTTTTT
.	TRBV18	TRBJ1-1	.	CASSPREAGTEAFF	TGTGCCAGCTCACCGAGGGAGGCAGGCACTGAAGCTTTCTTT
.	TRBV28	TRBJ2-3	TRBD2	CASSFQTSGRYTQYF	TGTGCCAGCAGTTTCCAAACTAGCGGACGATATACGCAGTATTTT
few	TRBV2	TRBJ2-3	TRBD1	CASSAGQGHTDTQYF	TGTGCCAGCAGTGCGGGACAGGGGCACACAGATACGCAGTATTTT
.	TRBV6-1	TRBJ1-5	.	CASSEAGGGQPQHF	TGTGCCAGCAGTGAAGCAGGGGGTGGGCAGCCCCAGCATTTT
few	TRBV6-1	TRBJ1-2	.	CASTQTAIYGYTF	TGTGCCAGCACTCAGACAGCGATCTATGGCTACACCTTC
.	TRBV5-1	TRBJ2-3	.	CASSLSASSTDTQYF	TGCGCCAGCAGCTTGTCAGCGAGCAGCACAGATACGCAGTATTTT
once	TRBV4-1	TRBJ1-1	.	CASSQGGTGKTEAFF	TGCGCCAGCAGCCAAGGAGGGACGGGGAAGACTGAAGCTTTCTTT
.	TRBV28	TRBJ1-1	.	CASRSTQEAFF	TGTGCCAGCAGGTCCACACAGGAAGCTTTCTTT
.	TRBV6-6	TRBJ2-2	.	CASSKRSGELFF	TGTGCCAGCAGTAAGAGGTCGGGGGAGCTGTTTTTT
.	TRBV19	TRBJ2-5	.	CASSRGQETQYF	TGTGCCAGTAGTCGGGGCCAAGAGACCCAGTACTTC
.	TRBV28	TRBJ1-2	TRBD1	CASSLSLGQGLEGYTF	TGTGCCAGCAGTTTATCTTTGGGACAGGGATTAGAAGGCTACACCTTC